Reported below is one T cell receptor (beta chain). CDR3 length: 14 amino acids. Germline CDR1 is SGHTA and CDR2 is FQGNSA. V dropped 3 bases and J dropped 0 bases, with 9 bases sitting between them. This sample was taken from a study of shared clonotypes between healthy human individuals. The protocol was immunoSEQ multiplex PCR, while the TCRdb copy is restricted to in-frame clones and leaves out a portion. The table has around 690,000 clones, roughly 91% seen once. The sample taken for sequencing was memory CD8+ T cells from PBMCs. Regarding subset: CD45RO+ cells pooled with CCR7-negative TemRA cells. The sequence derives from a man in his late teens or twenties in good health. Some clones in this sample may be carry-over from other donors' samples. V usage is TRBV7-2 and J usage is TRBJ2-7; TRBD2 might be the D (5 bases). Here the CDR3 DNA reads TGTGCCAGCAGCTTCCGAGAGGGCTCCTACGAGCAGTACTTC. This codes for CASSFREGSYEQYF.